In its sample, the clone carrying this T cell receptor (beta chain) was seen many times. These data originate in a study of T cell repertoires in cytomegalovirus infection. TCRdb ran MiXCR on the reads and lists one entry per CDR3 protein. The top ten clones hold about a tenth of a sample with hundreds of thousands of distinct CDR3 sequences, around 11% of them seen once. The CDR3 sequence is 14 residues long. Germline V gene lookup returns CDR1 MDHEN and CDR2 SYDVKM. V was trimmed by 6 bases and J by 1 base, leaving 10 bases between them. This receptor was obtained from a human donor in good health (CMV status not recorded). Some clones in this sample may be carry-over from other donors' samples. Sequencing was performed on PBMCs. The chain has TRBV28 and TRBJ2-4; a possible D gene is TRBD1 (5 bases). The CDR3 region is CASRTVIAKNIQYF. CDR3 nucleotide sequence: TGTGCCAGCAGGACAGTGATCGCCAAAAACATTCAGTACTTC.